Shown below are 32 T cell receptor beta chains from a single sample sequenced in a study of T cell clonality in common variable immunodeficiency. The table came from immunoSEQ multiplex PCR; TCRdb's copy has only in-frame clones and leaves some out. This sample carries about 60,000 clones, none of them present only once. Sample: peripheral blood mononuclear cells. The receptors here all came from a person aged 18 to 75 in good health.

In the case of this clone: The read stops 3 residues short of the end of the CDR3; the missing end is completed from the germline J gene. V gene TRBV10-2 combines with J gene TRBJ2-6; TRBD1 aligns across 10 bases. Germline V gene data show CDR1 as WSHSY and CDR2 as SAAADI. The junction had 9 bases not matched to a gene; V was cut back by 6 bases and J by 4 bases. The CDR3 consists of 17 residues. The sequenced part of the CDR3 DNA is TGCGCCAGCAGACCCCCCGGGACAGGGGTCGGGGCCAACGTC. Protein product: CASRPPGTGVGANV. The complete CDR3 sequence is CASRPPGTGVGANVLTF.

This clone was detected ten times or more. The read gets to within 3 residues of the CDR3 end, and the germline J gene fills in the rest. This sequence joins TRBV7-9 and TRBJ1-4, with D unclear. This CDR3 has 15 residues. Trimming removed 0 bases from V and 4 bases from J, with 9 bases in between. Germline V gene lookup returns CDR1 SEHNR and CDR2 FQNEAQ (reference sequence). The CDR3 reads CASSLALTVNEKLFF. The CDR3 DNA, read in part, is TGTGCCAGCAGCTTAGCGCTAACAGTTAATGAAAAA.

This clone was recorded many times. The read stops 3 residues short of the end of the CDR3; the missing end is completed from the germline J gene. This chain connects TRBV7-9 to TRBJ1-4; 7 nucleotides agree with TRBD1. Losses at the gene ends were 6 bases for V and 7 bases for J; bases not matched to a gene: 11. Germline V gene sequence: CDR1 SEHNR, CDR2 FQNEAQ (reference sequence). The CDR3 contains 15 residues. Here the CDR3 reads CASRPRQGITEKLFF. Partial CDR3 DNA: TGTGCCAGCAGGCCAAGACAGGGAATTACTGAAAAA.

This clone was counted at least ten times. The read comes to an end 3 residues before the CDR3 does, leaving the germline J gene to fill in the end. V usage is TRBV6-2 or TRBV6-3 and J usage is TRBJ1-1, with a tentative D call TRBD1 (6 bases). V dropped 3 bases and J dropped 5 bases, with 13 bases sitting between them. Germline assignment: CDR1 MNHEY and CDR2 SVGEGT. CDR3 length equals 14 residues. Partial CDR3 DNA: TGTGCCAGCAGTTATCGGGGGGCGGGGACTGAA. It specifies CASSYRGAGTE. The entire CDR3 protein is CASSYRGAGTEAFF.

This clone was observed a handful of times. The CDR3 end falls 3 residues outside the read, so it is completed with the germline J gene. The V call is TRBV7-6, the J call TRBJ2-2; 7 bases align to TRBD1. Germline CDR1 is SGHVS and CDR2 is FNYEAQ. This CDR3 spans 15 amino acids. V trimming: 5 bases; J trimming: 5 bases; junction bases outside the gene matches: 8. The CDR3 sequence is CASSQDDRETGELFF. CDR3 bases read: TGTGCCAGCAGCCAAGACGACAGGGAGACCGGGGAG.

This clone was seen at least ten times. CDR3 amino acids: CASSPLETSGSYNEQFF. The CDR3 DNA, read in part, is TGTGCCAGCTCACCACTGGAGACTAGCGGCAGCTACAATGAG. The chain is built from TRBV18 and TRBJ2-1; 9 bases line up with TRBD2. The read stops 3 residues short of the end of the CDR3; the missing end is completed from the germline J gene. This CDR3 spans 17 amino acids. The ends lost 1 base at V and 3 bases at J; junction bases unmatched: 7. Germline values: CDR1 KGHSH, CDR2 LQKENI.

In its sample, this clone was seen many times. The part of the CDR3 DNA that was read is TGCAGTGCTAGAGTCCTCGGGGGAGTTTTAGAGACC. Amino acids: CSARVLGGVLET. The whole CDR3 is CSARVLGGVLETQYF. The chain is built from TRBV20-1 and TRBJ2-5; TRBD2 might be the D (6 bases). The DNA ends 3 residues before the CDR3 does, and the rest of the CDR3 is filled in from the germline J gene. From germline, CDR1 is DFQATT and CDR2 SNEGSKA (reference sequence). With 1 base removed from V and 4 bases from J, the gap between germline ends came to 16 bases. The CDR3 runs 15 residues.

There are many counts of this clone. The read falls 3 residues short of the CDR3 end, and the missing part is taken from the germline J gene. The gene calls are TRBV7-9 and TRBJ1-2; no definite D call. Germline loops: CDR1 SEHNR, CDR2 FQNEAQ (reference sequence). Trimming left V 5 bases short and J 4 bases short, with 11 bases between. This CDR3 is built from 13 residues. The sequenced part of the CDR3 DNA is TGTGCCAGCAGCCCCGGTGCGGGCTATGGC. Translating gives CASSPGAGYG. The whole CDR3 is CASSPGAGYGYTF.

This clone was seen at least ten times. The read ends 3 residues before the CDR3 terminus; that terminus is restored from the germline J gene. V gene TRBV28 combines with J gene TRBJ1-1; 7 nucleotides align to TRBD1. CDR3 size: 14 residues. Trimming at V came to 2 bases and at J to 5 bases, leaving 5 bases not matched to a gene. Germline V gene sequence: CDR1 MDHEN, CDR2 SYDVKM. The part of the CDR3 DNA that was read is TGTGCCAGCAGTTTAAGGACAGGTTATACTGAA. Its protein product is CASSLRTGYTE. The whole CDR3 region reads CASSLRTGYTEAFF.

This clone was picked up many times. The covered CDR3 bases are TGTGCCAGCAGCTTACCGGGGGACGGGGCCAACGTC. Translating gives CASSLPGDGANV. In full, the CDR3 reads CASSLPGDGANVLTF. The rearrangement joins TRBV7-9 to TRBJ2-6; D possibly corresponds to TRBD2 (6 bases). The missing CDR3 end, 3 residues past where the read stops, is filled in from the germline J gene. The CDR3 is 15 residues long. Germline CDR1 is SEHNR and CDR2 is FQNEAQ (reference sequence). V lost 2 bases and J lost 4, with 9 bases in between.

In its sample, this clone was seen many times. With the read ending 3 residues before the CDR3 end, the germline J gene is used to fill in that end. This chain connects TRBV4-2 to TRBJ1-5; D gene unclear. CDR1 is LGHNA and CDR2 is YNFKEQ in the germline V gene. The CDR3 is 15 residues long. V was trimmed by 1 base and J by 0 bases, leaving 7 bases between them. The covered CDR3 bases are TGTGCCAGCAGCCAAGTACAGAATAGCAATCAGCCC. It translates to CASSQVQNSNQP. The CDR3 in its entirety is CASSQVQNSNQPQHF.

This clone was counted ten times or more. The read falls 3 residues short of the CDR3 end, and the missing part is taken from the germline J gene. This chain uses TRBV10-3 with TRBJ2-2; 10 bases match TRBD2. Germline V CDR1 and CDR2: ENHRY, SYGVKD. The CDR3 runs 16 residues. V was clipped by 5 bases and J by 2 bases; unmatched bases: 5. The CDR3: CAISKRGGFNTGELFF. The sequenced part of the CDR3 DNA is TGTGCCATCAGTAAGCGGGGGGGCTTTAACACCGGGGAG.

This clone was picked up many times. The read halts 3 residues ahead of the CDR3 end, with the missing end drawn from the germline J gene. The J gene is TRBJ2-3, the V gene TRBV14; TRBD1 matches 7 bases. The V gene's germline CDR1 is SGHDN and CDR2 FVKESK. CDR3 length equals 15 residues. V lost 3 bases, J lost 0 bases, and 3 bases stayed unmatched. This chain's CDR3 is CASSQRTGSTDTQYF. CDR3 bases read: TGTGCCAGCAGCCAGAGGACAGGTAGCACAGATACG.

This clone has at least ten counts. The CDR3 reads CSARTRVVHYGYTF. The CDR3 DNA, read in part, is TGCAGTGCTAGAACCAGGGTGGTTCACTATGGC. The chain links TRBV20-1 to TRBJ1-2; D is possibly TRBD1 (5 bases). The CDR3 goes on 3 residues after the read ends, and that part is filled in from the germline J gene. Deletions cut 2 bases from V and 3 bases from J, with 13 bases between. Germline CDR1 DFQATT, CDR2 SNEGSKA (reference sequence). The CDR3 has 14 residues.

This clone showed up many times. The DNA ends 3 residues before the CDR3 does, and the rest of the CDR3 is filled in from the germline J gene. In the same sample, other DNA sequences code for this CDR3. The chain carries TRBV7-3 and TRBJ2-3, with 7 nucleotides matching TRBD1. V was clipped by 5 bases and J by 0 bases; unmatched bases: 5. CDR1 is SGHTA, CDR2 FQGTGA, per germline. CDR3 length equals 15 residues. The CDR3 sequence is CASSRYRGSTDTQYF. The sequenced CDR3 bases are TGTGCCAGCAGCCGATACAGGGGTAGCACAGATACG.

This clone has a count of ten or more. The read is 3 residues too short to cover the CDR3 end, so that end is filled in from the germline J gene. The chain employs TRBV7-9 and TRBJ2-2, with a possible D match to TRBD1 (5 bases). In germline, CDR1 is SEHNR, CDR2 FQNEAQ (reference sequence). V lost 5 bases and J lost 2, with 12 bases in between. This CDR3 comprises 15 residues. CDR3 protein: CASSDGRENTGELFF. The CDR3 bases that were read are TGTGCCAGCAGCGACGGCAGGGAAAACACCGGGGAG.

Many counts were recorded for this clone. Coverage ceases 3 residues before the CDR3 finishes, and the germline J gene fills in the end. The chain has TRBV18 and TRBJ2-7; 8 nucleotides line up with TRBD1. Germline loops: CDR1 KGHSH, CDR2 LQKENI. The CDR3 is 14 residues long. The V segment lost 6 bases and the J segment 2 bases; nucleotides outside the gene matches: 6. The sequenced part of the CDR3 DNA is TGTGCCAGCTCCCACGGACAGGGACCCTACGAG. Protein product: CASSHGQGPYE. The full CDR3 protein is CASSHGQGPYEQYF.

Many counts were recorded for this clone. The read terminates 3 residues ahead of where the CDR3 ends, so the germline J gene completes it. The V call is TRBV19, the J call TRBJ2-6; 7 bases agree with TRBD2. This CDR3 contains 13 residues. Trimming cost V 11 bases and J 8 bases; bases outside gene matches: 9. Germline CDR1 reads LNHDA; CDR2 reads SQIVND (reference sequence). This CDR3 reads CASSVSGTNVLTF. CDR3 DNA, as far as it was read: TGTGCCTCAAGTGTAAGCGGGACCAACGTC.

As to this clone: Read coverage stops 3 residues before the CDR3 terminus; the germline J gene supplies the remainder. The chain has TRBV11-2 and TRBJ2-7; D is undetermined. Germline loops: CDR1 SGHAT, CDR2 FQNNGV. The CDR3 covers 15 residues. V was cut by 2 bases and J by 5 bases, with 16 bases left in between. The covered CDR3 bases are TGTGCCAGCAGCTTAAACAGCCCCAGGTTTAACGAG. It encodes CASSLNSPRFNE. The full CDR3 sequence reads CASSLNSPRFNEQYF.

In its sample, this clone was seen many times. The read falls 3 residues short of the CDR3 end, and the missing part is taken from the germline J gene. The chain recombines TRBV7-2 with TRBJ2-1; D perhaps matches TRBD2 (6 bases). The CDR3 has 15 amino acids. V gave up 4 bases and J gave up 8 bases, with 18 bases separating them. Germline V lookup: CDR1 SGHTA, CDR2 FQGNSA. CDR3 DNA (partial): TGTGCCAGCAGCTCTCCCGGGAAAGCGGGTTATGAG. Its translation: CASSSPGKAGYE. The entire CDR3 is CASSSPGKAGYEQFF.

Note on this clone: The read terminates 3 residues ahead of where the CDR3 ends, so the germline J gene completes it. This rearrangement joins TRBV6-4 to TRBJ1-1; D remains unclear. CDR1 is MRHNA and CDR2 is SNTAGT in the germline V gene. V gave up 5 bases and J gave up 0 bases, with 10 bases separating them. This CDR3 is 14 amino acids long. CDR3 bases read: TGTGCCAGCAGTCGATCAGTCCTGAACACTGAA. It translates to CASSRSVLNTE. The entire CDR3 protein is CASSRSVLNTEAFF.

The sample holds many counts of this clone. From the germline J gene comes the end of the CDR3, since the read stops 3 residues before it. The chain is built from TRBV12-3 or TRBV12-4 and TRBJ2-7, with D tentatively TRBD1 (6 bases). V gave up 3 bases and J gave up 3 bases, with 9 bases separating them. This CDR3 is built from 13 residues. Incomplete CDR3 DNA: TGTGCCAGCAGTTTCACAGGGTACTACGAG. Its translation: CASSFTGYYE. The whole CDR3 protein reads CASSFTGYYEQYF.

In this sample, this clone turned up many times. The read halts 3 residues ahead of the CDR3 end, with the missing end drawn from the germline J gene. The chain uses TRBV5-4 and TRBJ2-1, with 12 positions matching TRBD2. Germline V gives CDR1 SGHNT, CDR2 YYREEE (reference sequence). The CDR3 contains 16 residues. Germline trimming cut 2 bases from V and 5 bases from J; bases unmatched to any gene: 5. Here the CDR3 reads CASSLPGLAGNNEQFF. The covered CDR3 bases are TGTGCCAGCAGCTTACCCGGACTAGCGGGGAACAATGAG. Variable domain in full (rest from reference TRBV5-4 and TRBJ2-1): ETGVTQSPTHLIKTRGQQVTLRCSSQSGHNTVSWYQQALGQGPQFIFQYYREEENGRGNFPPRFSGLQFPNYSSELNVNALELDDSALYLCASSLPGLAGNNEQFFGPGTRLTVL.

This clone has a count of ten or more. The read falls 3 residues short of the CDR3 end, and the missing part is taken from the germline J gene. This chain uses TRBV13 with TRBJ2-1; TRBD2 matches 10 bases. Trimming removed 0 bases from V and 9 bases from J; junction bases left unmatched: 8. The CDR3 is made up of 16 amino acids. Looked up from germline, CDR1 is PRHDT and CDR2 is FYEKMQ (reference sequence). CDR3 region: CASSLGFLAGDVEQFF. The covered CDR3 bases are TGTGCCAGCAGCTTAGGGTTCCTAGCGGGGGATGTTGAG.

This clone was detected many times. The sequenced fragment ends 3 residues before the CDR3 boundary, so the rest is inferred from the germline J gene. The chain employs TRBV6-2 or TRBV6-3 and TRBJ2-7; maybe TRBD1 (6 bases). Germline V gene lookup returns CDR1 MNHEY and CDR2 SVGEGT. V dropped 7 bases and J dropped 0 bases, with 16 bases sitting between them. The CDR3 loop spans 15 amino acids. The sequenced CDR3 bases are TGTGCCAGCACCAGGGGTGGGAGTTCCTCCTACGAG. Translating it yields CASTRGGSSSYE. The full CDR3 sequence reads CASTRGGSSSYEQYF.

This clone was observed many times. Coverage ceases 3 residues before the CDR3 finishes, and the germline J gene fills in the end. The V and J genes are TRBV6-1 and TRBJ1-3; D unresolved. Per the germline V gene, CDR1 is MNHNS and CDR2 is SASEGT. This CDR3 is 14 amino acids long. Trimming took 0 bases from V and 8 from J, leaving 11 bases between them. CDR3 amino acids: CASSEAGRGDTIYF. Incomplete CDR3 DNA: TGTGCCAGCAGTGAAGCTGGACGGGGAGACACC.

This clone was picked up many times. The DNA ends 3 residues before the CDR3 does, and the rest of the CDR3 is filled in from the germline J gene. This sequence joins TRBV5-1 and TRBJ2-5, with D tentatively TRBD1 (6 bases). The CDR3 runs to 13 residues. The germline CDR1 and CDR2 sequences are SGHRS and YFSETQ. Trimming took off 3 bases at V and 1 base at J, with 7 bases between the two ends. This CDR3 reads CASSWTAQETQYF. CDR3 DNA (partial): TGCGCCAGCAGCTGGACAGCCCAAGAGACC.

This clone was observed many times. The read halts 3 residues ahead of the CDR3 end, with the missing end drawn from the germline J gene. The V gene is TRBV5-4, the J gene TRBJ2-1; 8 bases fit TRBD2. Germline V gene data show CDR1 as SGHNT and CDR2 as YYREEE (reference sequence). The CDR3 has 14 residues. J was trimmed by 9 bases and V by 3 bases; bases with no gene match: 8. CDR3 amino acids: CASSSGTRLLEQFF. CDR3 DNA (partial): TGTGCCAGCAGCTCCGGGACTAGGTTACTTGAG. Combining the CDR3 with reference TRBV5-4 and TRBJ2-1 gives the whole variable domain ETGVTQSPTHLIKTRGQQVTLRCSSQSGHNTVSWYQQALGQGPQFIFQYYREEENGRGNFPPRFSGLQFPNYSSELNVNALELDDSALYLCASSSGTRLLEQFFGPGTRLTVL.

At least ten counts were recorded for this clone. The read terminates 3 residues before the CDR3 end, so the remaining end is supplied by the germline J gene. The chain carries TRBV5-1 and TRBJ1-1; 9 nucleotides match TRBD1. Germline V CDR1 and CDR2: SGHRS, YFSETQ. V was pared by 5 bases and J by 1 base, with 9 bases of the junction left unmatched. CDR3 length equals 16 residues. Partial CDR3 DNA: TGCGCCAGCAGGGACCCGGGACAGGGAACGAACACTGAA. Protein product: CASRDPGQGTNTE. The whole CDR3 sequence reads CASRDPGQGTNTEAFF.

This clone has a count of ten or more. The DNA ends 3 residues before the CDR3 does, and the rest of the CDR3 is filled in from the germline J gene. The rearrangement uses TRBV7-2 and TRBJ1-2; 8 bases fit TRBD1. This CDR3 region has 12 residues. Germline V CDR1 and CDR2: SGHTA, FQGNSA. The chain's CDR3 is CASSSKTGAYTF. The DNA read from the CDR3 is TGTGCCAGCAGCTCCAAGACAGGGGCC.

This clone showed up many times. The CDR3 end lies 3 residues beyond the end of the read and is filled in from the germline J gene. J is TRBJ2-3 and V is TRBV12-3 or TRBV12-4, with D uncertain. Between the trimmed V and J ends, which lost 7 bases and 0 bases, there was a span of 14 bases. The CDR3 sequence is 15 residues long. CDR3 amino acids: CASTPFEGSTDTQYF. The CDR3 bases that were read are TGTGCCAGCACCCCCTTCGAAGGGAGCACAGATACG.

This clone was seen many times. The read finishes 3 residues shy of the CDR3 end, and the germline J gene is used to complete it. J is TRBJ1-2 and V is TRBV2, with no clear D. The CDR3 covers 14 residues. The V end was cut by 8 bases, the J end by 7 bases, with 20 bases between. Germline V lookup: CDR1 SNHLY, CDR2 FYNNEI. CDR3 bases read: TGTGCCAGCCAGGACTCCCAGTCGCTCGGTGGC. It is translated as CASQDSQSLGG. The full CDR3 sequence reads CASQDSQSLGGYTF.